The 7 T cell receptor beta chains reported below all come from one sample, sequenced in a study of lymphopenia after photon versus proton radiotherapy. The protocol was immunoSEQ multiplex PCR, while the TCRdb copy is restricted to in-frame clones and leaves out a portion. Of about 20,000 clones detected, roughly nine tenths appear once; the ten largest clones hold around 1.7%. Material: peripheral blood, obtained from a patient treated with photon-based radiotherapy. The receptors originated from a woman between 40 and 55 years old with cholangiocarcinoma.

The chain uses TRBV6-4 and TRBJ2-1, with 11 nucleotides matching TRBD2. Germline trimming cut 2 bases from V and 8 bases from J; bases unmatched to any gene: 2. This CDR3 contains 14 residues. Germline V CDR1 and CDR2: MRHNA, SNTAGT. CDR3 in amino acids: CASSDGGLADEQFF. For the CDR3, the DNA is TGTGCCAGCAGTGACGGGGGACTAGCGGATGAGCAGTTCTTC.

About this clone: The junction and the germline gene differ at one end; a read error may be behind it. The rearrangement links TRBV30 to TRBJ1-1; D gene uncertain. Germline lookup yields CDR1 GTSNPN and CDR2 SVGIG (reference sequence). The CDR3 runs 8 residues. The CDR3, as DNA: TGTGCCTGGAGTAAAACCTTTTTT. Translation: CAWSKTFF.

This clone was detected once. V gene TRBV29-1 combines with J gene TRBJ1-3; 7 positions match TRBD1. After removal of 5 bases from V and 1 base from J, the junction contained 8 bases not matched to a gene. This CDR3 is 15 amino acids long. Per the germline V gene, CDR1 is SQVTM and CDR2 is ANQGSEA. The chain's CDR3 is CSVSGTEASGNTIYF. DNA of the CDR3: TGCAGCGTTAGTGGGACAGAGGCGTCTGGAAACACCATATATTTT. Full variable domain (outside the CDR3, taken from reference TRBV29-1 and TRBJ1-3): SAVISQKPSRDICQRGTSLTIQCQVDSQVTMMFWYRQQPGQSLTLIATANQGSEATYESGFVIDKFPISRPNLTFSTLTVSNMSPEDSSIYLCSVSGTEASGNTIYFGEGSWLTVV.

This chain links TRBV5-1 with TRBJ1-1; a weak D match, TRBD1 (5 bases). Per the germline V gene, CDR1 is SGHRS and CDR2 is YFSETQ. This CDR3 contains 13 residues. The V and J ends lost 3 bases and 7 bases respectively, with 13 bases between them. This chain's CDR3 is CASSSETGHEAFF. The CDR3 nucleotides read TGCGCCAGCAGCTCAGAAACAGGTCATGAAGCTTTCTTT.

The chain recombines TRBV30 with TRBJ2-5; 16 nucleotides match TRBD2. TRBJ2-7 explains the end of the DNA better; the J call may be wrong. CDR1 and CDR2 (germline): GTSNPN, SVGIG (reference sequence). The CDR3 covers 16 residues. DNA of the CDR3: TGTGCCTGGAGCGGGACTAGCGGGAGGGCGGCCTACGAGCAGTACTTC. It encodes CAWSGTSGRAAYEQYF.

This clone was detected only once. The chain joins TRBV7-3 to TRBJ2-2, with D perhaps being TRBD1 or TRBD2 (6 bases each). From germline, CDR1 is SGHTA and CDR2 FQGTGA. V was cut by 3 bases and J by 2 bases, with 13 bases left in between. CDR3 length: 16 residues. The CDR3 bases are TGTGCCAGCAGCTTTCTAGGGGGGAGTAACACCGGGGAGCTGTTTTTT. Translation gives CASSFLGGSNTGELFF.

The rearrangement joins TRBV9 to TRBJ2-5; 10 nucleotides agree with TRBD2. J was trimmed by 5 bases and V by 0 bases; bases with no gene match: 7. The CDR3 runs 16 residues. Germline V gives CDR1 SGDLS, CDR2 YYNGEE. The CDR3 DNA sequence: TGTGCCAGCAGCGTAGCGGCTAGCGGGAGTTGGGAGACCCAGTACTTC. As protein: CASSVAASGSWETQYF. Full variable domain (remainder filled in from reference TRBV9 and TRBJ2-5): DSGVTQTPKHLITATGQRVTLRCSPRSGDLSVYWYQQSLDQGLQFLIQYYNGEERAKGNILERFSAQQFPDLHSELNLSSLELGDSALYFCASSVAASGSWETQYFGPGTRLLVL.